This T cell receptor beta chain was documented in a study of regulatory T cells in long-lasting Graves disease. This clonotype came up once. Germline CDR1 is MDHEN and CDR2 is SYDVKM. Unmatched junction bases numbered 9, after V lost 3 bases and J lost 6 bases. There are 18 residues in the CDR3. iRepertoire HTBI primers and Arm-PCR of CDR3 regions built TCR beta libraries. TCRdb recomputed calls from the multiplex PCR reads with MiXCR, one row per CDR3 protein. The data contain roughly 260,000 distinct CDR3 sequences, about 17% of them singletons. Sample time point: newly diagnosed GD, antithyroid drugs for less than 3 months. Making the TCR library involved RNA that had been extracted from PBMCs. This sample also appeared in a second study, on T cells in Graves' hyperthyroidism and ophthalmopathy.

This receptor was obtained from a woman aged 25 to 45 with Graves disease. This sequence joins TRBV28 and TRBJ2-3; TRBD2 agrees at 16 bases. This specimen was peripheral blood mononuclear cells (PBMCs), taken at new diagnosis, from a patient treated with antithyroid drugs. CDR3 loop: CASSFSGLAGGKGDTQYF. The CDR3 DNA sequence: TGTGCCAGCAGTTTCTCGGGACTAGCGGGAGGGAAGGGGGATACGCAGTATTTT.